The next 11 T cell receptor beta chains were all read from a single sample in a study of blood T cells in healthy people across ages (dated by TCRdb to between 2014 and 2017). Library method: 5' RACE. A second PCR of 7 to 11 cycles was performed with a sample-barcoded 5' primer and a J-beta primer mix. TCRdb ran its own pipeline on the public reads, namely fastp trimming at Q25 and MiXCR clone calling, and kept in-frame beta chains. For every CDR3 protein sequence, its rows merge into one entry that carries the most common genes and DNA. The sample includes 1.5 million to 2 million distinct CDR3 sequences, with about two fifths observed a single time. The ten largest clonotypes hold roughly 23% of the sample. The sequencing sample was made of blood. Receptors were obtained from a human donor in good health.

The rearrangement uses TRBV4-1 and TRBJ2-1, with D unresolved. The CDR3 is 17 amino acids. Germline CDR1 MGHRA, CDR2 YSYEKL. V was pared by 0 bases and J by 0 bases, with 12 bases between. In DNA form, the CDR3 reads TGCGCCAGCAGCCAAGAGGGTAGGGCGAGCTCCTACAATGAGCAGTTCTTC. Translation gives CASSQEGRASSYNEQFF.

The rearrangement links TRBV20-1 to TRBJ2-1; 8 bases match TRBD1. With V trimmed by 5 bases and J by 3 bases, 9 bases remained unmatched. The CDR3 is 15 amino acids. Germline CDR1 reads DFQATT; CDR2 reads SNEGSKA (reference sequence). This chain's CDR3 is CSAPRTGKGYNEQFF. CDR3 bases: TGCAGTGCTCCAAGGACAGGGAAAGGCTACAATGAGCAGTTCTTC.

This rearrangement joins TRBV10-3 to TRBJ2-5, with 7 bases that match TRBD2. V shed 8 bases, J shed 0 bases, and the junction held 9 bases outside the gene matches. Per the germline V gene, CDR1 is ENHRY and CDR2 is SYGVKD. The CDR3 contains 15 residues. CDR3 in amino acids: CAIALGGGYQETQYF. The CDR3 DNA reads TGTGCCATCGCCCTGGGGGGGGGGTACCAAGAGACCCAGTACTTC.

In nucleotides, the CDR3 is TGTGCCAGCAGTTACACGGGAGGGCTCAGCAGGACTGAAGCTTTCTTT. This sequence encodes CASSYTGGLSRTEAFF. The chain links TRBV6-2 or TRBV6-3 to TRBJ1-1; D not certain. The germline V and J ends were trimmed by 2 bases and 5 bases, with 18 bases remaining between them. Germline-derived CDR1 and CDR2 are MNHEY and SVGEGT. The CDR3 contains 16 residues.

Only a few counts were recorded for this clonotype. This chain links TRBV20-1 with TRBJ2-7; no firm D call. Looked up from germline, CDR1 is DFQATT and CDR2 is SNEGSKA (reference sequence). The CDR3 is made up of 15 amino acids. V was shortened by 1 base and J by 2 bases, with 15 bases between the two germline ends. The CDR3 sequence: CSARVTAYGPYEQYF. CDR3 DNA: TGCAGTGCTAGAGTTACCGCCTATGGACCCTACGAGCAGTACTTC.

V gene TRBV27 combines with J gene TRBJ2-5; D may correspond to TRBD1 or TRBD2 (6 bases each). V shed 8 bases and J shed 5 bases, with 12 bases lying between them. The CDR3 contains 12 residues. Germline loops: CDR1 MNHEY, CDR2 SMNVEV (reference sequence). CDR3 sequence: CASRGQVETQYF. CDR3 coding DNA: TGTGCCAGCCGGGGGCAGGTTGAGACCCAGTACTTC.

This clonotype turned up a few times. The CDR3: CASSSMGGVGETQYF. The CDR3 DNA reads as TGTGCCAGCAGTTCGATGGGCGGGGTGGGAGAGACCCAGTACTTC. The genes are TRBV12-3 or TRBV12-4 and TRBJ2-5; possibly TRBD2 for D (6 bases). V was clipped by 4 bases and J by 4 bases, with 16 bases between them. The CDR3 is made up of 15 amino acids.

The chain couples TRBV28 to TRBJ2-5, with D possibly matching TRBD1 (5 bases). The CDR3 is 16 residues long. V lost 3 bases and J lost 0, with 14 bases in between. In germline, CDR1 is MDHEN, CDR2 SYDVKM. This CDR3 is CASSFLLGQDQETQYF. CDR3 sequence (DNA): TGTGCCAGCAGTTTCCTCTTAGGACAAGACCAAGAGACCCAGTACTTC.

The V and J genes are TRBV24-1 and TRBJ2-1, with TRBD1 identical over 9 bases. V dropped 5 bases and J dropped 3; count of bases not matched to a gene: 13. The CDR3 contains 18 residues. Germline V gene lookup returns CDR1 KGHDR and CDR2 SFDVKD. The CDR3 is CATSGLPGTGISYNEQFF. For the CDR3, the DNA is TGTGCCACCAGTGGCCTCCCAGGGACAGGGATAAGCTACAATGAGCAGTTCTTC.

The rearrangement uses TRBV29-1 and TRBJ1-2; D uncertain. Germline lookup yields CDR1 SQVTM and CDR2 ANQGSEA. Trimming took 5 bases from V and 6 from J, leaving 10 bases between them. The CDR3 consists of 11 residues. CDR3 DNA: TGCAGCGTTAGGTCCTACCATGGCTACACCTTC. Translation gives CSVRSYHGYTF.

This chain links TRBV11-2 with TRBJ1-6; D is possibly TRBD1 (5 bases). The CDR3 is 18 residues long. Germline V gene data show CDR1 as SGHAT and CDR2 as FQNNGV. V gave up 5 bases and J gave up 0 bases, with 17 bases separating them. For the CDR3, the DNA is TGTGCCAGCAGCCCCCCGGCAGGGCCTTACTCCTATAATTCACCCCTCCACTTT. Protein: CASSPPAGPYSYNSPLHF.